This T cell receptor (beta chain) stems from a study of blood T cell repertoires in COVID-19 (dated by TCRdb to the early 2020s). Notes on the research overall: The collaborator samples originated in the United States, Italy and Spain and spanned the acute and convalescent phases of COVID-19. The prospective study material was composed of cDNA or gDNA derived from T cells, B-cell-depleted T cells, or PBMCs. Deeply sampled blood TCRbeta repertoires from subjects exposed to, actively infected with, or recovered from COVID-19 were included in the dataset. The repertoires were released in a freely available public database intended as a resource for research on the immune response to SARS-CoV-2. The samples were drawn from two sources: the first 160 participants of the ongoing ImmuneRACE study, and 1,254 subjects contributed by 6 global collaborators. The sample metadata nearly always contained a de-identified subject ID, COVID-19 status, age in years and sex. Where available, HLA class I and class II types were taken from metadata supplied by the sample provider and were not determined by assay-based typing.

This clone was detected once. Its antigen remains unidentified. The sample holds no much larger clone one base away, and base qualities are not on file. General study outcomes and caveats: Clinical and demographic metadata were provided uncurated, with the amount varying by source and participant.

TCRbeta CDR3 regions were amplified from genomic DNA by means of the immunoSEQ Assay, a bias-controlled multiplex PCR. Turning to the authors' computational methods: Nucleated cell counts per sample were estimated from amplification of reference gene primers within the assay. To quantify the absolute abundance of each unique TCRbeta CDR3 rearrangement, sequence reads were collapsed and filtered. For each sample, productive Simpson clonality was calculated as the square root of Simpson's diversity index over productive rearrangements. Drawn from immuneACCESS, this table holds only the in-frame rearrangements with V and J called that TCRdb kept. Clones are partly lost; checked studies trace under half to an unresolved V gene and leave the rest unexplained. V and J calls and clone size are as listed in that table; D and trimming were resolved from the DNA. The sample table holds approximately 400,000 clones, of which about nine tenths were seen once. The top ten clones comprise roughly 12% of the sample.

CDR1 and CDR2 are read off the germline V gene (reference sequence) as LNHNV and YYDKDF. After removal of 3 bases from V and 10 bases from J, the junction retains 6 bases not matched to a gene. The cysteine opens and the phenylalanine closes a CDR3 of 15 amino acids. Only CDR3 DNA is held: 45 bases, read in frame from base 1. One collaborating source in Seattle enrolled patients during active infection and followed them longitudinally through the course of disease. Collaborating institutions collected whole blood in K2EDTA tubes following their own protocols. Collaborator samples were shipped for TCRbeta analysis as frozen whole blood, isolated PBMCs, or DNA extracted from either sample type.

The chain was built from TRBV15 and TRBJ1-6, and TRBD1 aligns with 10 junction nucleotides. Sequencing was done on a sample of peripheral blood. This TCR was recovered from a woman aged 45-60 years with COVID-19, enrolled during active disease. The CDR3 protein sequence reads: CATSRSGTGASPLHF. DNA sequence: TGTGCCACCAGCAGGTCCGGGACAGGGGCCTCACCCCTCCACTTT.